The source of this T cell receptor beta chain is a study of CD8+ T cells in alopecia areata listed by TCRdb under 2018. Broadly, across the study: The treated patients took part in an open-label pilot trial in which moderate-to-severe alopecia areata was treated with oral tofacitinib at 5 to 10 mg twice daily. Tofacitinib-treated patients had biopsies at baseline and at 4 and 24 weeks of treatment, with a later scalp biopsy in several patients. Tofacitinib was administered for 6 to 18 months, and 6 months of follow-up off drug were then conducted to assess delayed response and recurrence. High-throughput TCRbeta sequencing was used to examine T cell clonal expansion in alopecia areata in both the C3H/HeJ mouse model and human patients. On the human side, TCRbeta sequencing was run on scalp tissue and on sorted CD4+ and CD8+ peripheral blood T cells from healthy controls and from alopecia areata patients with either patchy or totalis/universalis disease. Scalp clonality was compared among normal scalp (n=4), patchy alopecia areata scalp (n=8), and alopecia totalis/universalis scalp (n=8). TCRbeta CDR3 regions were amplified by immunoSEQ multiplex PCR with 35 Vbeta forward and 13 Jbeta reverse primers. The RNA source kit depended on sample type: the PAXgene miRNA kit for fixed scalp, the miRNeasy kit for PBMCs, and the RNeasy kit for mouse skin.

Library preparation was by the immunoSEQ multiplex PCR assay. RNA was extracted from all samples and reverse transcribed into cDNA, which served as template for TCR sequencing. First-strand cDNA was synthesized with SuperScript III using a 2:1 mix of oligo-dT and random hexamers. A synthetic immune receptor repertoire was used to measure amplification bias, and any remaining bias was corrected computationally. Turning to the authors' computational methods: Raw reads were preprocessed to remove errors, and CDR3 was defined by IMGT conventions from the conserved cysteine to phenylalanine. Clonality was computed by normalizing Shannon entropy by log2 of the number of productive unique TCRs and subtracting the result from 1. Whether scalp clones were CD4 or CD8 was inferred by matching scalp TCRbeta sequences against CD4 and CD8 repertoires sorted from blood. TCRdb retrieved this table from immuneACCESS and kept in-frame rearrangements only. Not all clones are present; in checked studies, unresolved V genes account for under half, and no reason is known for the remainder. V and J calls and clone size come straight from that table; D and trimming were deduced from the DNA. In this sample the table shows around 250,000 clones, roughly two thirds of which occur a single time. The ten largest clones take up more than 0.95% of the sample.

Overall results and qualifications from the work: Lesional scalp, especially in alopecia totalis/universalis, showed higher clonality and more expanded CD8+ clones than normal scalp, suggesting antigenic drive. Shared TCR sequences between patients were less evident than in mice, which may be partly attributable to HLA diversity in the patient population. Scalp TCR repertoire analysis is complicated because resident alphabeta T cells in normal human skin are also sequenced, whereas mouse skin is dominated by gammadelta T cells.

The sample's time point, from its label and the paper: baseline before oral tofacitinib. Lesional scalp punch biopsies and peripheral blood were obtained from alopecia areata patients. After PBMCs were isolated by density centrifugation and stained for CD3, CD4 and CD8, a FACSAria was used to sort CD4+ and CD8+ T cells. V is clipped by 4 bases and J by 4 bases, and the sequence between their germline boundaries is 17 bases long. The germline V gene supplies CDR1 SQVTM and CDR2 ANQGSEA. The CDR3 covers 14 residues, taking in both the cysteine and the phenylalanine. Just the 42-base CDR3 DNA is kept, in frame starting at base 1. This clone was recorded a few times. Its specific antigen is unknown. Base quality data are lacking; no much larger clone is found one base away.

The V and J genes are TRBV29-1 and TRBJ2-7; D gene: possibly TRBD2, on 6 matching bases. This sequence was found in a human donor with alopecia areata. The source was CD4+ T cells sorted from blood, collected at week 0. The sequence in DNA is TGCAGCGTTGTTCGCGGGGAATCCCGTTACGAGCAGTACTTC. Translated, it gives CSVVRGESRYEQYF.